This TCR beta chain was captured in a study of radiotherapy plus CTLA-4 blockade in lung cancer. Study results and limitations: Radiotherapy was combined with ipilimumab, and tumor-derived TCR clones then expanded in blood.

Libraries were prepared by immunoSEQ multiplex PCR; TCRdb keeps only in-frame clonotypes and omits some of them. Here the sample spans about 86,000 clones, 80% to 85% being singletons. As to this clone: No antigen is known for it.

Germline CDR1 SGDLS, CDR2 YYNGEE. Unmatched junction bases numbered 2, after V lost 0 bases and J lost 2 bases. This CDR3 has 14 amino acids. This chain links TRBV9 with TRBJ2-7, with 7 nucleotides matching TRBD2. Here the sequenced sample was peripheral blood, taken from a patient treated with radiotherapy plus ipilimumab. The source of this sequence is a human donor with non-small cell lung cancer who had stable disease on radiotherapy plus ipilimumab. CDR3: CASSVGGGAYEQYF. In DNA, the CDR3 is TGTGCCAGCAGCGTAGGTGGGGGGGCCTACGAGCAGTACTTC.